The present T cell receptor beta chain was sequenced within a study of vaccination and CD4 T cells after COVID-19. With regard to this clonotype: Its antigen remains unknown.

The ends were cut back, 4 bases at V and 0 bases at J, with 14 bases in the middle. Per germline, CDR1 SGHTS and CDR2 YDEGEE. The CDR3 spans 17 residues. Treatment indicated: roughly 10-day PBMC culture with coronavirus spike peptide pools or control peptides (ViraFEST assay). Harvesting of the unexposed donor's CD4+ T cells predated the COVID-19 pandemic (2011-2018). An Oncomine TCR Beta short-read assay was used to sequence the DNA from cultured CD4+ T cells. Someone extracted genomic DNA from cultured CD4+ T cells. TCRdb used MiXCR to reprocess the PCR reads, holding one entry per CDR3 protein. The repertoire holds roughly 6,100 distinct CDR3 sequences, with over 40% as singletons.

This sequence joins TRBV5-8 and TRBJ1-6; D is possibly TRBD1 (5 bases). This receptor was taken from a human donor in good health. The source material was CD4+ T cells from blood, cultured in vitro. Here the CDR3 reads CASSQGTSLSYNSPLHF. CDR3 in DNA: TGTGCCAGCAGCCAGGGCACGAGCCTCTCCTATAATTCACCCCTCCACTTT.